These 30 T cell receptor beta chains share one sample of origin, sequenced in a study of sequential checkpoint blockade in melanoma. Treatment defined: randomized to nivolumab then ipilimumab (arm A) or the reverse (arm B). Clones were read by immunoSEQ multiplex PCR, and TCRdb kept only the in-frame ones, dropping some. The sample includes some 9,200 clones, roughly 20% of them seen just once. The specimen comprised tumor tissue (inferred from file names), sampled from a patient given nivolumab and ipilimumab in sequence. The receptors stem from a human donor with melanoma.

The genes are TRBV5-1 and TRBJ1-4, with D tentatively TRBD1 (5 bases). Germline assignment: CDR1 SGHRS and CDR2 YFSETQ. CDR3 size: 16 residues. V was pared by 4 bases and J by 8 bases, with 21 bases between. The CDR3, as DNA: TGCGCCAGCAGCCCTAACAGGAACGCTATCCCCGAAAAACTGTTTTTT. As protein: CASSPNRNAIPEKLFF. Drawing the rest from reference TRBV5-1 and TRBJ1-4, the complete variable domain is KAGVTQTPRYLIKTRGQQVTLSCSPISGHRSVSWYQQTPGQGLQFLFEYFSETQRNKGNFPGRFSGRQFSNSRSEMNVSTLELGDSALYLCASSPNRNAIPEKLFFGSGTQLSVL.

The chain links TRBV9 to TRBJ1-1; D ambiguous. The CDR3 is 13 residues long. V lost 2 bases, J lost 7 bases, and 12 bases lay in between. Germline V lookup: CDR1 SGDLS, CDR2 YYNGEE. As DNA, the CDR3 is TGTGCCAGCAGCGTTCTTCGGGATGGTGAAGCTTTCTTT. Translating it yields CASSVLRDGEAFF.

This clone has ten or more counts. CDR3 residues: CASSLRWQGATEAFF. The CDR3, as DNA: TGTGCCAGCAGCTTGCGTTGGCAGGGGGCCACTGAAGCTTTCTTT. The rearrangement links TRBV11-3 to TRBJ1-1, with TRBD1 identical over 8 bases. Per the germline V gene, CDR1 is SGHNT and CDR2 is YENEEA. This CDR3 is built from 15 residues. The V segment lost 3 bases and the J segment 4 bases; nucleotides outside the gene matches: 7.

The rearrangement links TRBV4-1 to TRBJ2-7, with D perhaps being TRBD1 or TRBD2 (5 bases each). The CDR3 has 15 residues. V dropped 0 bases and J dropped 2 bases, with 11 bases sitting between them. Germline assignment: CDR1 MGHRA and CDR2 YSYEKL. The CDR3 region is CASSQDPGTTYEQYF. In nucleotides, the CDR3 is TGCGCCAGCAGCCAAGATCCGGGGACGACCTACGAGCAGTACTTC.

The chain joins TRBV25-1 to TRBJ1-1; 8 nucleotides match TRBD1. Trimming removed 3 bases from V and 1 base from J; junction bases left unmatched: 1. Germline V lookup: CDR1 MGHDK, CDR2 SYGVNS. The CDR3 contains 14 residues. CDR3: CASSETGANTEAFF. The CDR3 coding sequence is TGTGCCAGCAGTGAGACAGGGGCGAACACTGAAGCTTTCTTT.

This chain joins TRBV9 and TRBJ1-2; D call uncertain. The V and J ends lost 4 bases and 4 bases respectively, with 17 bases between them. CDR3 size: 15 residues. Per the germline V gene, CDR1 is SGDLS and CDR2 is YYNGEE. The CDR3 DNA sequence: TGTGCCAGCAGCCCCTCCGGCGGGGAACGCTATGGCTACACCTTC. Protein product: CASSPSGGERYGYTF.

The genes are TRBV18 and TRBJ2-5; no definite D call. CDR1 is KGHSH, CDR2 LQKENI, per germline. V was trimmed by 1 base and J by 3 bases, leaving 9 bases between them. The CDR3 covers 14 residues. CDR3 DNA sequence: TGTGCCAGCTCACCACGAGGTGGGGAAGAGACCCAGTACTTC. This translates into CASSPRGGEETQYF.

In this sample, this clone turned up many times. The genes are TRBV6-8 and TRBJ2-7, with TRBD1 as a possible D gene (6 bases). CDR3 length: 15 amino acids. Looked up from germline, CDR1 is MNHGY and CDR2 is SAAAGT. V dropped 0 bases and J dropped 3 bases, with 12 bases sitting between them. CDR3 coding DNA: TGTGCCAGCAGTTACTCGAAGGACAGCCTCTACGAGCAGTACTTC. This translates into CASSYSKDSLYEQYF.

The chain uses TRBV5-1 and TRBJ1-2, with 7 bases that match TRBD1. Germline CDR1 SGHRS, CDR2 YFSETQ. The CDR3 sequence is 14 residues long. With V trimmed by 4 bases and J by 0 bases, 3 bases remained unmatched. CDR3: CASSQGTANYGYTF. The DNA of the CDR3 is TGCGCCAGCAGCCAGGGGACAGCTAACTATGGCTACACCTTC.

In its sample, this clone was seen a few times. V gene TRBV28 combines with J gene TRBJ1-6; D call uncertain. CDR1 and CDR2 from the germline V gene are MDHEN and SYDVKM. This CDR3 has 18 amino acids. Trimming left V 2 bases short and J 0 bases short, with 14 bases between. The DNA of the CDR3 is TGTGCCAGCAGTTTACCTACCTTGGGAATCTCCTATAATTCACCCCTCCACTTT. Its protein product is CASSLPTLGISYNSPLHF.

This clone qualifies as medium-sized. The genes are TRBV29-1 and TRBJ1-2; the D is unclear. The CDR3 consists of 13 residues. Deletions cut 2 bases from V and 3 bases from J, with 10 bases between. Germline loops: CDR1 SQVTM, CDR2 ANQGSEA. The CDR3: CSVENGLYYGYTF. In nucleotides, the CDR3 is TGCAGCGTTGAAAATGGGTTATACTATGGCTACACCTTC.

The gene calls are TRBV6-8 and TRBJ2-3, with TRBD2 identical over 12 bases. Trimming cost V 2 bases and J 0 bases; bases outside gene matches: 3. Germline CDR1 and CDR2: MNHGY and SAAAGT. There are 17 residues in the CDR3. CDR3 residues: CASSYLGLAGSTDTQYF. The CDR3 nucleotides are TGTGCCAGCAGTTACCTCGGACTAGCGGGGAGCACAGATACGCAGTATTTT.

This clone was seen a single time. The DNA of the CDR3 is TGTGCCAGTAGTAGAGGAACAGGAGCTAATGAAAAACTGTTTTTT. Protein: CASSRGTGANEKLFF. The chain uses TRBV19 and TRBJ1-4, with D maybe TRBD1 (5 bases). V lost 4 bases, J lost 3 bases, and 12 bases lay in between. The CDR3 runs to 15 residues. Germline values: CDR1 LNHDA, CDR2 SQIVND (reference sequence).

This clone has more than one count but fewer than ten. This chain's CDR3 is CASSPRIGQSNQPQHF. The CDR3 coding sequence is TGTGCCAGCAGCCCCAGGATCGGACAGAGCAATCAGCCCCAGCATTTT. The rearrangement joins TRBV6-8 to TRBJ1-5, with TRBD1 as a possible D gene (6 bases). The CDR3 length is 16 residues. Trimming shortened V by 6 bases and J by 1 base, and 16 bases separated the two germline ends. The V gene's germline CDR1 is MNHGY and CDR2 SAAAGT.

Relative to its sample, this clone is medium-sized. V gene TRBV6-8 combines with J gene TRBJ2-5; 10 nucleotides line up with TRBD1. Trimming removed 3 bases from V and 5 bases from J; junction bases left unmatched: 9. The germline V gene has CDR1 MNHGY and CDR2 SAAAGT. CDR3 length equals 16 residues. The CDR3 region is CASSYGTGAGSETQYF. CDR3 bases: TGTGCCAGCAGTTATGGGACAGGGGCCGGATCGGAGACCCAGTACTTC.

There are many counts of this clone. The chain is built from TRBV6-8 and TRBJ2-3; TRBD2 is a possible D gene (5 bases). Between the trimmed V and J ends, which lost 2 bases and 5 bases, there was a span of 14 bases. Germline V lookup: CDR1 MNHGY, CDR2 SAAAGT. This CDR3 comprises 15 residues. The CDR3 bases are TGTGCCAGCAGTTACAGTTCGTCGGGGTTAGATACGCAGTATTTT. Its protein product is CASSYSSSGLDTQYF.

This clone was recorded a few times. CDR3 DNA sequence: TGTGCCAGCAGCTTGGTGACCGGTCAGGTTCATACGCAGTATTTT. It codes for CASSLVTGQVHTQYF. The gene calls are TRBV11-3 and TRBJ2-3; D not certain. The CDR3 is 15 residues long. From germline, CDR1 is SGHNT and CDR2 YENEEA. V lost 3 bases and J 7 bases, leaving 17 bases between the germline ends. Looking up the rest from reference TRBV11-3 and TRBJ2-3 gives the full variable domain: EAGVVQSPRYKIIEKKQPVAFWCNPISGHNTLYWYLQNLGQGPELLIRYENEEAVDDSQLPKDRFSAERLKGVDSTLKIQPAELGDSAVYLCASSLVTGQVHTQYFGPGTRLTVL.

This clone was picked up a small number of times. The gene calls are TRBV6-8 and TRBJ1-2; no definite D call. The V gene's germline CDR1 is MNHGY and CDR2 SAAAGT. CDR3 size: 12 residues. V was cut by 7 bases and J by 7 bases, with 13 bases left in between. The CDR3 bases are TGTGCCAGCACCCCCCAGGAGGGTGGCTACACCTTC. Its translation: CASTPQEGGYTF.

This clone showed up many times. The CDR3 coding sequence is TGTGCCAGCAGCGTTCCTAGCGGCGGGGAGCTGTTTTTT. Protein sequence: CASSVPSGGELFF. The gene calls are TRBV9 and TRBJ2-2; 7 nucleotides match TRBD2. Germline loops: CDR1 SGDLS, CDR2 YYNGEE. The CDR3 runs 13 residues. V lost 2 bases to trimming and J lost 7 bases; unmatched junction nucleotides: 2.

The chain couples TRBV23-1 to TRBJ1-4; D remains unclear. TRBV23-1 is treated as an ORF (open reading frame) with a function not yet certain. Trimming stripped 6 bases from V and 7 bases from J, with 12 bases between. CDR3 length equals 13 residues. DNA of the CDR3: TGCGCCAGCAGCCCCTTAGTAAGTGAAAAACTGTTTTTT. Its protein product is CASSPLVSEKLFF.

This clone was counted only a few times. The CDR3 sequence: CASSLGGSTGELFF. The CDR3 DNA reads TGTGCCAGCAGCTTGGGGGGGTCCACCGGGGAGCTGTTTTTT. The V gene is TRBV7-6, the J gene TRBJ2-2; 7 nucleotides agree with TRBD2. Trimming at V came to 3 bases and at J to 4 bases, leaving 2 bases not matched to a gene. The germline gives CDR1 SGHVS, CDR2 FNYEAQ. There are 14 residues in the CDR3. Complete variable domain (other parts from reference TRBV7-6 and TRBJ2-2): GAGVSQSPRYKVTKRGQDVALRCDPISGHVSLYWYRQALGQGPEFLTYFNYEAQQDKSGLPNDRFSAERPEGSISTLTIQRTEQRDSAMYRCASSLGGSTGELFFGEGSRLTVL.

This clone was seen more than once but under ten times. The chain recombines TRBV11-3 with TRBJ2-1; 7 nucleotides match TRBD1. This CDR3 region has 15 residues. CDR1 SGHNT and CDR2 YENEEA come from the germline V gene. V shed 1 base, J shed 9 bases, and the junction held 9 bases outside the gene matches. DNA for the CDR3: TGTGCCAGCAGCTTAGGAGGGGGCGCCGGTAGTGAGCAGTTCTTC. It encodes CASSLGGGAGSEQFF.

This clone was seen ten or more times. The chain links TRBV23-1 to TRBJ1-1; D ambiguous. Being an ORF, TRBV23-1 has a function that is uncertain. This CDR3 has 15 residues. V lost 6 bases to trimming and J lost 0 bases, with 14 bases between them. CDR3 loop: CASSQGHIMNTEAFF. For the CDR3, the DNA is TGCGCCAGCAGCCAAGGGCATATTATGAACACTGAAGCTTTCTTT.

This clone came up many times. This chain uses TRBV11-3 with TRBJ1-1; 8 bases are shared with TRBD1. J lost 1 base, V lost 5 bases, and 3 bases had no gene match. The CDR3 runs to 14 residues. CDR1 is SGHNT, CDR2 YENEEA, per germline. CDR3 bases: TGTGCCAGCAGCCCCGGACAGGGGAACACTGAAGCTTTCTTT. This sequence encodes CASSPGQGNTEAFF.

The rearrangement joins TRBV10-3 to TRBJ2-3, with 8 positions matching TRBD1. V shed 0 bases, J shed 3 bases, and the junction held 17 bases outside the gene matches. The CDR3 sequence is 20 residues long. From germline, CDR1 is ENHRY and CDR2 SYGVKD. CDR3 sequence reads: CAISESVPDRVSRRTDTQYF. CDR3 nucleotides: TGTGCCATCAGTGAGTCCGTCCCGGACAGGGTATCGAGGCGGACAGATACGCAGTATTTT.

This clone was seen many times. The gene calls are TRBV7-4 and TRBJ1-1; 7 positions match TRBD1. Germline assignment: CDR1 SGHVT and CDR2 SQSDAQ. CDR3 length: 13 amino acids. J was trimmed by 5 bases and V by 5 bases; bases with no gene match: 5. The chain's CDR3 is CASSPTGRTEAFF. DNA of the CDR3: TGTGCCAGCAGCCCGACAGGGCGTACTGAAGCTTTCTTT.

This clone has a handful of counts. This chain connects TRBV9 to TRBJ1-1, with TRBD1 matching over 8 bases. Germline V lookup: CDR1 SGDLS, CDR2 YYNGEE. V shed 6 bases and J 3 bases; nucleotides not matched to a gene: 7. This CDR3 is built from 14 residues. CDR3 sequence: CASTSGQGDTEAFF. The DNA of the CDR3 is TGTGCCAGCACCTCCGGACAGGGTGACACTGAAGCTTTCTTT.

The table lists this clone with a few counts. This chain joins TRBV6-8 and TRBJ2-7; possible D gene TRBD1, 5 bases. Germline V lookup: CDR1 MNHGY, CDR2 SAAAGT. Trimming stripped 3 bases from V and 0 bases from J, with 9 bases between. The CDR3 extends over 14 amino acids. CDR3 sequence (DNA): TGTGCCAGCAGTTATGGACAAAGCTCCTACGAGCAGTACTTC. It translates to CASSYGQSSYEQYF.

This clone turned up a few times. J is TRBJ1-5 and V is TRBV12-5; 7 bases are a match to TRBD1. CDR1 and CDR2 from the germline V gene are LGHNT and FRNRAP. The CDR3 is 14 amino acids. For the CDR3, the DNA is TGTGCCATCTCAAAGGGGGCAGAAAATCAGCCCCAGCATTTT. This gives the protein CAISKGAENQPQHF.

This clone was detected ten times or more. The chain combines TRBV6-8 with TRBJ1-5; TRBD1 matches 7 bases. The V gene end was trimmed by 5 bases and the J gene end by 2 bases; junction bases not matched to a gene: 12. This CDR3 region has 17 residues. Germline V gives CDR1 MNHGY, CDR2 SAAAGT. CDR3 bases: TGTGCCAGCAGTCCGAGACAGGGAGGGTGGGGCAATCAGCCCCAGCATTTT. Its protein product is CASSPRQGGWGNQPQHF.